This T cell receptor beta chain derives from a study of blood T cell repertoires in COVID-19 (dated by TCRdb to about 2020). Broadly, across the study: Samples covering the acute and convalescent phases of COVID-19 were provided by collaborators in the United States, Italy and Spain. The prospective study material was composed of cDNA or gDNA derived from T cells, B-cell-depleted T cells, or PBMCs. Where available, HLA class I and class II types were obtained from metadata supplied by the sample provider rather than from assay-based typing. Samples were obtained from the ongoing ImmuneRACE study (first 160 participants) and from about 1,300 subjects provided by 6 global collaborators. Subjects who had been exposed to COVID-19, were actively infected with it, or had recovered from it provided the deeply sampled blood TCRbeta repertoires that made up the dataset. The repertoires were released in a freely available public database intended as a resource for research on the immune response to SARS-CoV-2. Nearly every sample came with metadata listing a de-identified subject ID, COVID-19 status, age in years and sex. Study-wide findings and limitations: How much clinical and demographic metadata was included differed by source and by participant, and the metadata was provided uncurated.

A word on this clone: No antigen is known for it. No much larger clonotype is one base removed from it; base qualities were not supplied.

Whole blood was collected in K2EDTA tubes by collaborating institutions according to the institutions' own protocols. For TCRbeta analysis, collaborators shipped samples as frozen whole blood, isolated PBMCs, or DNA extracted from either of those sample types. Measured from the cysteine to the phenylalanine, the CDR3 is 12 residues long. Of the read, only the CDR3 DNA is kept; its 36 bases are in frame from base 1. CDR1 and CDR2 (SGHTA, FQGTGA) derive from the germline V gene. The V and J ends are trimmed by 2 bases and 9 bases, leaving 10 bases between them. The immunoSEQ Assay, a bias-controlled multiplex PCR, was used to amplify TCRbeta CDR3 regions from genomic DNA. The paper's data handling went like this. Within the assay, amplification of reference gene primers was used to estimate how many nucleated cells each sample contained. To quantify the absolute abundance of each unique TCRbeta CDR3 rearrangement, sequence reads were collapsed and filtered. For each sample, productive Simpson clonality was calculated as the square root of Simpson's diversity index over productive rearrangements. TCRdb took over this immuneACCESS table, retaining in-frame rearrangements with V and J assigned. Such tables are incomplete; in checked studies, under half of the missing clones stem from an unresolved V gene, and the remainder is unexplained. Clone size and V and J calls were adopted from that table, with D and trimming inferred from the DNA. The sample contains about 240,000 clones, about 80% of them found a single time. Roughly a tenth of the sample rests with the top ten.

The sequencing sample was made of peripheral blood. This receptor chain uses TRBV7-3 and TRBJ2-5, with no confident D gene call. This clonotype was obtained from a woman of 80 years or more with acute or convalescent COVID-19. The DNA sequence is as follows: TGTGCCAGCAGCTTAGTAGGCGAGGCCCAGTACTTC. It translates to CASSLVGEAQYF.